This TCR beta chain was sequenced during a study of vaccination and CD4 T cells after COVID-19. As for the study in general: The post-vaccine samples came a median around 71 days after dose two (range 14 to 241).

Each CDR3 protein is one row after TCRdb ran MiXCR on the PCR reads. The data contain roughly 14,000 distinct CDR3 sequences, roughly three quarters of them singletons. This CDR3 has 13 amino acids. V dropped 4 bases and J dropped 4 bases, with 11 bases sitting between them. Per germline, CDR1 SGHRS and CDR2 YFSETQ. This chain connects TRBV5-1 to TRBJ1-1; D not certain. This clonotype originated in a human donor who had recovered from COVID-19. The sample consisted of CD4+ T cells from blood, taken after SARS-CoV-2 vaccination. The DNA for the CDR3 is TGCGCCAGCAGCCTCACACGCAGCACTGAAGCTTTCTTT. Amino acid sequence: CASSLTRSTEAFF.